Below, one TCR beta chain is given with its context. Its specificity is unknown. The entry originates in a study of T cell responses to AZD1222 COVID-19 vaccine. Germline loops: CDR1 SGHAT, CDR2 FQDESV (reference sequence). There are 14 residues in the CDR3. V lost 0 bases and J lost 8, with 13 bases in between. Only in-frame clones appear in the TCRdb table, and some are missing; sequencing was by immunoSEQ multiplex PCR. This sample has around 99,000 clones, with approximately 90% found just once. Study outcomes and limitations: A mostly white British donor set with more females was recruited, and clonal diversity was possibly underestimated. Elevations in Spike-specific TCR breadth and depth followed administration of two AZD1222 doses. Seropositivity was recorded at baseline in only a handful of AZD1222 recipients.

The genes are TRBV11-1 and TRBJ1-1; no clear D gene. Specimen: peripheral blood, collected on day 0 of AZD1222 vaccination. This receptor was taken from an adult in good health. CDR3 sequence reads: CASSLAASSREAFF. In DNA form, the CDR3 reads TGTGCCAGCAGCTTAGCAGCTTCAAGTCGGGAAGCTTTCTTT.